The rows below give T cell receptor beta chains drawn from one sample of a study of T cell repertoires in cytomegalovirus infection. These TCRs are of unknown antigen specificity. TCRdb reprocessed the reads via MiXCR and lists one record per CDR3 protein. This table has some 700,000 distinct CDR3 sequences, around a third appearing once. The sample was cultured PBMCs, taken from culture after CMV antigen stimulation. These receptors all come from a human donor in good health (CMV status not recorded). Some clones in this sample may be carry-over from other donors' samples. Both conserved end residues are part of each CDR3.

j_call: TRBJ2-3; v_call: TRBV3-1; cdr3_aa: CASSSHPGLAGTDTQYF
j_call: TRBJ2-7; v_call: TRBV6-5; cdr3_aa: CASSPPGTGGYEQYF
j_call: TRBJ2-3; v_call: TRBV28; cdr3_aa: CASSPSRRREGKVGWADTQYF
j_call: TRBJ2-3; v_call: TRBV6-2/TRBV6-3; cdr3_aa: CASSYSVWRTDTQYF
j_call: TRBJ2-3; v_call: TRBV4-1; cdr3_aa: CASSRTGEGRTDTQYF
j_call: TRBJ2-5; v_call: TRBV6-2/TRBV6-3; cdr3_aa: CASRRGLASLQETQYF
j_call: TRBJ2-3; v_call: TRBV19; cdr3_aa: CASSSRTSHDTQYF
j_call: TRBJ2-5; v_call: TRBV12-3/TRBV12-4; cdr3_aa: CASTPGSRDRWLETQYF
j_call: TRBJ1-6; v_call: TRBV12-3/TRBV12-4; cdr3_aa: CASSPGWENSPLHF
j_call: TRBJ1-6; v_call: TRBV7-9; cdr3_aa: CASSLAGQGGNSPLHF
j_call: TRBJ2-7; v_call: TRBV7-9; cdr3_aa: CASSFWDRDYEQYF
j_call: TRBJ1-6; v_call: TRBV7-2; cdr3_aa: CASSLRVSGSPLHF
j_call: TRBJ2-1; v_call: TRBV5-6; cdr3_aa: CASSLNLRDEQFF
j_call: TRBJ2-2; v_call: TRBV6-5; cdr3_aa: CASSYSEETGELFF
j_call: TRBJ2-7; v_call: TRBV20-1; cdr3_aa: CSAIQSYEQYF
j_call: TRBJ1-5; v_call: TRBV7-2; cdr3_aa: CASSPRQGYGQPQHF
j_call: TRBJ1-1; v_call: TRBV19; cdr3_aa: CASSPFPGEAFF
j_call: TRBJ2-3; v_call: TRBV11-2; cdr3_aa: CASSLDLAASGRSDTQYF
j_call: TRBJ2-1; v_call: TRBV7-6; cdr3_aa: CASSLTSGRFGNEQFF
j_call: TRBJ2-2; v_call: TRBV12-3/TRBV12-4; cdr3_aa: CASKVTGELFF
j_call: TRBJ2-3; v_call: TRBV19; cdr3_aa: CASSTTGPADTQYF
j_call: TRBJ2-3; v_call: TRBV12-5; cdr3_aa: CASGSDPGQGTDTQYF
j_call: TRBJ1-5; v_call: TRBV2; cdr3_aa: CASSGWDQQPQHF